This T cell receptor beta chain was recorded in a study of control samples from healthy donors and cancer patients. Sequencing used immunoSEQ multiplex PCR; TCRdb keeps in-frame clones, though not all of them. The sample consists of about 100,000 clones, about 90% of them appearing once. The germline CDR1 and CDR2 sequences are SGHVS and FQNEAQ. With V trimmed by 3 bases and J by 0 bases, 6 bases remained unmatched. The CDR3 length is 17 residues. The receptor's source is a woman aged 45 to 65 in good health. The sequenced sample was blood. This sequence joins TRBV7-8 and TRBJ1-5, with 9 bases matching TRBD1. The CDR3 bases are TGTGCCAGCAGCTTCCAACAGGGGGCTTATAGCAATCAGCCCCAGCATTTT. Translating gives CASSFQQGAYSNQPQHF.